The present entry profiles one TCR beta chain with its context. It was with 60 Vbeta and 13 Jbeta primers that the PCR ran. Sequenced by immunoSEQ multiplex PCR; TCRdb stores in-frame clones only, minus some. The table has some 130,000 clones, under 85% seen once. The record originates from a study of cytomegalovirus exposure and HLA in healthy donors. The V gene end was trimmed by 0 bases and the J gene end by 5 bases; junction bases not matched to a gene: 6. Germline lookup yields CDR1 MGHRA and CDR2 YSYEKL. The CDR3 runs to 16 residues. The chain employs TRBV4-1 and TRBJ2-5; 10 bases match TRBD1. This sequence originates from a boy between 10 and 17 years old in good health and CMV-seronegative. The specimen was PBMCs. In DNA form, the CDR3 reads TGCGCCAGCAGCCAAGACTGGACAGGGGGTGAGGAGACCCAGTACTTC. Encoded protein: CASSQDWTGGEETQYF.